This T cell receptor beta chain was retrieved from a study of OX40 agonist ivuxolimab in advanced cancers. As for the study in general: Treatment received earlier with anti-PD-1, anti-PD-L1 or anti-CTLA-4 agents was allowed, and approximately 40% had some.

The repertoire was sequenced with immunoSEQ multiplex PCR; TCRdb's copy has only in-frame clones and lacks some. Seen here are more than 80,000 clones, roughly nine tenths observed once, and the top ten hold roughly 8.9%. Trimming removed 2 bases at V and 7 bases at J, with 9 bases between. This CDR3 comprises 13 residues. Germline lookup yields CDR1 SGHDN and CDR2 FVKESK. The specimen was CD4+ or CD8+ T cells sorted from blood, collected in a trial of the OX40 agonist ivuxolimab. The genes are TRBV14 and TRBJ1-5; D ambiguous. The receptor's source is an adult with an advanced solid tumor such as melanoma, head and neck, liver or kidney cancer. The DNA for the CDR3 is TGTGCCAGCAGCCAATACACGGGGCAGCCCCAGCATTTT. It yields the protein CASSQYTGQPQHF.